One T cell receptor beta chain is described in this entry. Its antigen is as yet unknown. This sample was taken from a study of CD8 T cells in cerebrospinal fluid in Alzheimer's disease. The overall study: Clonal expansion of CSF T cells was measured with plate-based and droplet-based single-cell sequencing.

No participant had an acute infectious disease, and all were physically fit. TCRdb reprocessed the 10x single-cell sequencing reads, keeping one entry per CDR3 protein, no DNA. Its listing shows over a thousand distinct CDR3 sequences. Germline CDR1 GTSNPN, CDR2 SVGIG (reference sequence). This CDR3 is 14 amino acids long. Study-level findings and limits: EBV-specific clones showed no enrichment in Alzheimer's patients and were not the top expanded clones. Healthy subjects less often had a clone of at least 3% than Alzheimer's patients.

Material: cerebrospinal fluid. This rearrangement joins TRBV30 to TRBJ1-1. The TCR originated in a human donor with Parkinson's disease. The CDR3 spells CAWSRLWGNTEAFF. Supplemented by reference TRBV30 and TRBJ1-1, the full variable domain reads SQTIHQWPATLVQPVGSPLSLECTVEGTSNPNLYWYRQAAGRGLQLLFYSVGIGQISSEVPQNLSASRPQDRQFILSSKKLLLSDSGFYLCAWSRLWGNTEAFFGQGTRLTVV.